The rows below give T cell receptor beta chains drawn from one sample of a study of T cells after yellow fever vaccination. TCRdb fed the 5' RACE reads into MiXCR, producing one record per CDR3 protein. This sample carries 13,000 to 15,000 distinct CDR3 sequences, roughly 7.2% of them seen once, and the ten largest clones take 1.6%. This specimen consisted of PBMCs, either bulk or a sorted T-cell subset (CD4+, CD8+, memory, or dextramer-sorted; not recorded which), obtained on the day of the yellow fever booster vaccination. The receptors derive from a man aged 18 to 30 who received the YFV17D yellow fever vaccine. CDR3s include the opening cysteine and the closing phenylalanine or tryptophan. A D gene is named only where the DNA matches it firmly. Size tells how often a clone was seen (once, few, many) or the class of an expanded clone, and some rows leave it out.

>TRBJ2-4|NA|many|TRBV5-1
CASSFAGTLAKNIQYF
TGCGCCAGCAGCTTCGCAGGGACCCTAGCCAAAAACATTCAGTACTTC
>TRBJ1-1|NA|many|TRBV14
CASSRLGWNTEAFF
TGTGCCAGCAGCCGCTTGGGGTGGAACACTGAAGCTTTCTTT
>TRBJ2-7|NA|medium-sized|TRBV5-6
CASSNNRGLSYEQYF
TGTGCCAGCAGCAATAACCGGGGGTTGTCCTACGAGCAGTACTTC
>TRBJ1-2|TRBD1|many|TRBV5-4
CASRTGTGVYGYTF
TGTGCCAGCAGAACCGGGACAGGGGTCTATGGCTACACCTTC
>TRBJ1-6|NA|many|TRBV7-2
CASTLDGNSPLHF
TGTGCCAGCACCCTAGACGGAAATTCACCCCTCCACTTT
>TRBJ1-3|NA|many|TRBV6-6
CASSYGLDRMAGNTIYF
TGTGCCAGCAGTTACGGGTTAGACAGGATGGCTGGAAACACCATATATTTT
>TRBJ2-2|TRBD1|NA|TRBV20-1
CSARASGTGGTGELFF
TGCAGTGCTAGAGCCTCGGGGACAGGGGGCACCGGGGAGCTGTTTTTT
>TRBJ2-7|NA|NA|TRBV12-3/TRBV12-4
CASSPRLNYYEHYF
TGTGCCAGCAGCCCCCGACTAAACTACTACGAGCACTACTTC
>TRBJ1-5|TRBD1|many|TRBV2
CASRQGEVGNQPQHF
TGTGCCAGCAGGCAGGGGGAGGTTGGCAATCAGCCCCAGCATTTT
>TRBJ2-5|NA|many|TRBV4-1
CASSHSQGGETQYF
TGCGCCAGCAGCCACTCACAGGGAGGAGAGACCCAGTACTTC
>TRBJ1-4|NA|many|TRBV4-2
CASSHEDRWNEKLFF
TGTGCCAGCAGCCATGAGGACCGCTGGAATGAAAAACTGTTTTTT
>TRBJ1-5|NA|medium-sized|TRBV20-1
CSAPWGTANQPQHF
TGCAGTGCCCCGTGGGGGACGGCGAATCAGCCCCAGCATTTT
>TRBJ2-1|NA|many|TRBV2
CASVTGTSNEQFF
TGTGCCAGCGTGACCGGGACCTCCAATGAGCAGTTCTTC
>TRBJ2-3|NA|many|TRBV6-6
CASTKLDTQYF
TGTGCCAGCACTAAACTGGATACGCAGTATTTT
>TRBJ1-2|TRBD1|many|TRBV12-5
CASGQDRGGGYGYTF
TGTGCTAGTGGCCAAGACAGGGGGGGGGGCTATGGCTACACCTTC
>TRBJ2-3|NA|medium-sized|TRBV7-3
CASSLELFTDTQYF
TGTGCCAGCAGCTTGGAGCTTTTCACAGATACGCAGTATTTT
>TRBJ1-1|TRBD1|many|TRBV3-1
CASSQRDRYPTEAFF
TGTGCCAGCAGCCAGAGGGACAGGTACCCCACTGAAGCTTTCTTT
>TRBJ1-3|NA|many|TRBV7-2
CASSLNKASSGNTIYF
TGTGCCAGCAGCTTAAATAAGGCGAGCTCTGGAAACACCATATATTTT
>TRBJ2-7|TRBD1|many|TRBV7-3
CASSFGQGGEQYF
TGTGCCAGCAGCTTCGGACAGGGAGGCGAGCAGTACTTC
>TRBJ2-1|NA|medium-sized|TRBV5-1
CASSLWGEQFF
TGCGCCAGCAGCTTGTGGGGGGAGCAGTTCTTC
>TRBJ2-3|NA|medium-sized|TRBV20-1
CSASDSAGTDTQYF
TGCAGTGCTAGTGATAGCGCCGGCACAGATACGCAGTATTTT
>TRBJ2-3|NA|many|TRBV5-1
CASSLLDSSTDTQYF
TGCGCCAGCAGCTTACTGGACTCTAGCACAGATACGCAGTATTTT
>TRBJ2-7|TRBD1|many|TRBV19
CASSYSTGGIYEQYF
TGTGCCAGTAGTTACTCCACAGGGGGAATCTACGAGCAGTACTTC
>TRBJ1-6|NA|medium-sized|TRBV7-2
CASSVGGGIPPLHF
TGTGCCAGCAGCGTAGGAGGGGGAATCCCCCCCCTCCACTTT
>TRBJ1-1|NA|many|TRBV6-2/TRBV6-3
CASSYMNTEAFF
TGTGCCAGCAGTTACATGAACACTGAAGCTTTCTTT
>TRBJ1-1|NA|medium-sized|TRBV6-5
CASRGAYTEAFF
TGTGCCAGTCGTGGGGCTTATACTGAAGCTTTCTTT
>TRBJ1-1|NA|many|TRBV7-2
CASSFRGRTEAFF
TGTGCCAGCAGCTTTCGAGGGAGGACTGAAGCTTTCTTT
>TRBJ2-1|TRBD2|many|TRBV7-3
CASSLYGTRAYNEQFF
TGTGCCAGCAGCTTATATGGGACTAGGGCCTACAATGAGCAGTTCTTC
>TRBJ2-3|NA|NA|TRBV3-1
CASSRVVASTDTQYF
TGTGCCAGCAGCCGGGTTGTTGCTAGCACAGATACGCAGTATTTT
>TRBJ1-5|NA|many|TRBV12-5
CASGFLEGQPQHF
TGTGCTAGTGGTTTTCTCGAGGGGCAGCCCCAGCATTTT
>TRBJ2-6|NA|medium-sized|TRBV3-1
CASSQGGTPGANVLTF
TGTGCCAGCAGCCAGGGCGGGACGCCTGGGGCCAACGTCCTGACTTTC
>TRBJ1-2|TRBD1|NA|TRBV28
CACRGGYNYGYTF
TGTGCCTGCAGGGGGGGGTATAATTATGGCTACACCTTC
>TRBJ1-3|NA|many|TRBV2
CASSEGHRRNTIYF
TGTGCCAGCAGTGAAGGTCATCGAAGAAACACCATATATTTT
>TRBJ1-1|NA|many|TRBV6-2/TRBV6-3
CASSYSGPVWVAEAFF
TGTGCCAGCAGTTACTCCGGTCCGGTCTGGGTAGCTGAAGCTTTCTTT
>TRBJ1-1|NA|many|TRBV6-2/TRBV6-3
CASSQMSGAFF
TGTGCCAGCAGCCAGATGTCAGGAGCTTTCTTT
>TRBJ1-1|NA|many|TRBV20-1
CSARDDLEQGPNTEAFF
TGCAGTGCTAGAGATGACCTAGAACAGGGACCGAACACTGAAGCTTTCTTT
>TRBJ1-1|TRBD1|many|TRBV25-1
CASSADRVGGLTEAFF
TGTGCCAGCAGTGCGGACAGGGTGGGCGGTTTAACTGAAGCTTTCTTT
>TRBJ2-3|TRBD1|many|TRBV10-2
CASGTETTDTQYF
TGCGCCAGTGGGACAGAAACCACAGATACGCAGTATTTT
>TRBJ2-3|NA|many|TRBV19
CASSIPGLTDTQYF
TGTGCCAGTAGTATTCCCGGTCTCACAGATACGCAGTATTTT
>TRBJ1-6|NA|many|TRBV10-3
CAISESTQGAANSPLHF
TGTGCCATCAGTGAGTCGACTCAAGGAGCAGCCAATTCACCCCTCCACTTT
>TRBJ2-3|NA|many|TRBV7-2
CASSLASLDTQYF
TGTGCCAGCAGCTTAGCTAGCTTAGATACGCAGTATTTT
>TRBJ2-1|TRBD2|medium-sized|TRBV7-2
CASSPRLTSGGNNEQFF
TGTGCCAGCAGCCCCAGGCTCACTAGCGGGGGGAACAATGAGCAGTTCTTC
>TRBJ1-3|NA|many|TRBV9
CASSVESGFYSGNTIYF
TGTGCCAGCAGCGTAGAATCGGGGTTTTACTCTGGAAACACCATATATTTT
>TRBJ1-2|TRBD1|many|TRBV28
CASSFRDRVGWYTF
TGTGCCAGCAGTTTTCGGGACAGAGTGGGGTGGTACACCTTC
>TRBJ1-5|TRBD1|many|TRBV7-2
CASSTMTGDQPQHF
TGTGCCAGCAGCACTATGACAGGGGATCAGCCCCAGCATTTT
>TRBJ2-1|TRBD2|medium-sized|TRBV4-1
CASSQVVAGGPYEQFF
TGCGCCAGCAGCCAAGTGGTGGCGGGGGGGCCCTATGAGCAGTTCTTC